Sequencing of this T cell receptor beta chain was carried out in a study of cytomegalovirus exposure and HLA in healthy donors. Across the study: Drawn from HLA-typed donors, approximately 85 million unique TCRs were held in an early data release. Study findings and constraints: CMV serostatus was the sole immune exposure information available.

For this clone: Its antigen remains unidentified.

Those who donated were healthy bone marrow donors. The donors, nominally healthy at sampling, likely had unrecorded immune exposures. Germline values: CDR1 SGHRS, CDR2 YFSETQ. This CDR3 contains 19 residues. V shed 0 bases and J 4 bases; nucleotides not matched to a gene: 11. The primer mix had 60 Vbeta and 13 Jbeta primers. Generated by immunoSEQ multiplex PCR, the TCRdb table keeps only in-frame clones and is missing some. The repertoire holds around 150,000 clones, 60% to 80% seen once, with more than 3.5% in the top ten. The source material was PBMCs. This TCR derives from a man younger than 40 in good health and CMV-seropositive. The rearrangement joins TRBV5-1 to TRBJ2-6; the match to TRBD1 covers 9 bases. CDR3 sequence: CASSLEGQGRRYGANVLTF. CDR3 nucleotides: TGCGCCAGCAGCTTGGAGGGACAGGGACGTCGTTACGGGGCCAACGTCCTGACTTTC.